This record covers a single T cell receptor beta chain. This record belongs to a study of shared clonotypes between healthy human individuals. About the study: Researchers drew samples from two women and a few men aged 18 to 49.

V lost 4 bases, J lost 5 bases, and 6 bases stayed unmatched. CDR1 SGHTA and CDR2 FQGNSA come from the germline V gene. The CDR3 loop spans 14 amino acids. Profiling relied on immunoSEQ multiplex PCR, and the TCRdb table lists in-frame clones only, not all of them. The data contain approximately 500,000 clones, approximately 79% of them singletons. Sequencing used PBMCs. This rearrangement joins TRBV7-2 to TRBJ2-5, with 8 positions matching TRBD1. The TCR was taken from a woman in her forties in good health. Some clones in this sample may be carry-over from other donors' samples. In DNA form, the CDR3 reads TGTGCCAGCAGCTCCGAGACAGGGGCCGAGACCCAGTACTTC. Protein product: CASSSETGAETQYF. Together with reference TRBV7-2 and TRBJ2-5, the CDR3 gives the full variable domain: GAGVSQSPSNKVTEKGKDVELRCDPISGHTALYWYRQSLGQGLEFLIYFQGNSAPDKSGLPSDRFSAERTGGSVSTLTIQRTQQEDSAVYLCASSSETGAETQYFGPGTRLLVL.